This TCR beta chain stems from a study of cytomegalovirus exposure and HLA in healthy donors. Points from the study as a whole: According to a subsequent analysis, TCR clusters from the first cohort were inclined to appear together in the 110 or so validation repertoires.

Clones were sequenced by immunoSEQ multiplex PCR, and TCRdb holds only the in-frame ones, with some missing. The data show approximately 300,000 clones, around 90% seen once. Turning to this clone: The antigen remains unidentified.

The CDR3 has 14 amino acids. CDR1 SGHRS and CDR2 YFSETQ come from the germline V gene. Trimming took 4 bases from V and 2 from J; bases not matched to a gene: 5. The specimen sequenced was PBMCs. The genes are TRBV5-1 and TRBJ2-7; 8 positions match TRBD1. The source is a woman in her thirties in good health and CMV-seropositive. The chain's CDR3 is CASSPQGATYEQYF. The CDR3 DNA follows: TGCGCCAGCAGCCCGCAGGGGGCGACCTACGAGCAGTACTTC.